The 28 T cell receptor beta chains below come from one sample, sequenced in a study of blood T cells in healthy people across ages. Sample-barcoded 5' priming and a J-beta primer mix drove a second PCR of about 6 to 11 cycles. Using its own MiXCR run on the 5' RACE reads, TCRdb lists one record per CDR3 protein. The sample includes about 1,800,000 distinct CDR3 sequences, 28% of them seen just once. Sequenced material: blood. These receptors all stem from a woman in her twenties or thirties in good health.

To note about this clonotype: With a much larger clone just one base away, this may be a read error. The V gene is TRBV29-1, the J gene TRBJ1-4; D is perhaps TRBD1 (6 bases). The CDR3 runs to 13 residues. CDR1 is SQVTM and CDR2 is ANQGSEA in the germline V gene. The CDR3 spells CSVEGTPGEELFF. The CDR3 DNA reads as TGCAGCGTTGAGGGGACACCGGGTGAAGAACTGTTTTTT.

The chain has TRBV11-2 and TRBJ2-1; 8 bases align to TRBD2. The CDR3 sequence is 14 residues long. Germline CDR1 is SGHAT and CDR2 is FQNNGV. Trimming removed 5 bases from V and 9 bases from J; junction bases left unmatched: 9. Here the CDR3 DNA reads TGTGCCAGCAGCCCTCAGCGGGAGCGAGGTGAGCAGTTCTTC. Translation: CASSPQRERGEQFF.

This clonotype was observed a handful of times. The chain couples TRBV4-3 to TRBJ2-1, with D tentatively TRBD1 or TRBD2 (5 bases each). The V and J ends lost 0 bases and 4 bases respectively, with 16 bases between them. The CDR3 length is 17 residues. Germline assignment: CDR1 LGHNA and CDR2 YSLEER. CDR3 in DNA: TGCGCCAGCAGCCAAGATCGGGCTGGGGGTCGGTACAATGAGCAGTTCTTC. Translated, it gives CASSQDRAGGRYNEQFF.

The rearrangement links TRBV12-3 or TRBV12-4 to TRBJ2-3; D is possibly TRBD2 (6 bases). With 2 bases removed from V and 11 bases from J, the gap between germline ends came to 20 bases. The CDR3 covers 15 residues. The CDR3, as DNA: TGTGCCAGCAGTTTAAATTCCGGGAGCGCAGATGTGCAGTATTTT. Its translation: CASSLNSGSADVQYF.

In this sample, this clonotype turned up a few times. This chain joins TRBV7-9 and TRBJ2-5; 7 positions agree with TRBD2. V gave up 8 bases and J gave up 4 bases; unmatched junction bases: 7. Germline assignment: CDR1 SEHNR and CDR2 FQNEAQ (reference sequence). CDR3 length equals 13 residues. The CDR3 DNA reads as TGTGCCAGCTTGATGGGGGGGGGAGAGACCCAGTACTTC. Residues: CASLMGGGETQYF.

This clonotype has a single count. Possible read error: a much larger clone is one base away. The gene calls are TRBV6-5 and TRBJ2-5; 7 bases are shared with TRBD2. CDR3 length: 14 amino acids. Germline V lookup: CDR1 MNHEY, CDR2 SVGAGI. The CDR3: CATRDIAGQGTQYF. The CDR3 coding sequence is TGTGCCACCCGAGACATAGCGGGTCAAGGGACCCAGTACTTC.

The table lists this clonotype with a few counts. Possible read error: a much larger clone is one base away. The chain couples TRBV4-1 to TRBJ2-7, with TRBD1 matching 7 bases. The CDR3 has 14 amino acids. Trimming at V came to 4 bases and at J to 2 bases, leaving 5 bases not matched to a gene. Germline CDR1 reads MGHRA; CDR2 reads YSYEKL. CDR3 region: CASSPQTGTYEQYF. In nucleotides, the CDR3 is TGCGCCAGCAGCCCCCAGACAGGGACCTACGAGCAGTACTTC.

This clonotype showed up many times. V usage is TRBV5-1 and J usage is TRBJ1-2; 7 bases are shared with TRBD1. The V gene end was trimmed by 4 bases and the J gene end by 0 bases; junction bases not matched to a gene: 6. This CDR3 is 15 amino acids long. CDR1 SGHRS and CDR2 YFSETQ come from the germline V gene. CDR3 in amino acids: CASSAGTAANYGYTF. DNA for the CDR3: TGCGCCAGCAGCGCCGGGACAGCAGCTAACTATGGCTACACCTTC.

V is TRBV5-6 and J is TRBJ2-2; D remains ambiguous. The CDR3 covers 16 residues. The germline gives CDR1 SGHDT, CDR2 YYEEEE. V lost 3 bases and J lost 4, with 16 bases in between. The CDR3 is CASSSLRVRTTGELFF. DNA of the CDR3: TGTGCCAGCAGCTCACTAAGGGTCAGGACCACCGGGGAGCTGTTTTTT.

The V and J genes are TRBV12-5 and TRBJ2-7; D is unresolved. Germline lookup yields CDR1 LGHNT and CDR2 FRNRAP. Trimming pared 7 bases from V and 7 bases from J, leaving 20 bases between. The CDR3 has 14 amino acids. The CDR3 region is CASAKPAGYNEQYF. The CDR3 DNA reads as TGTGCTAGTGCCAAGCCCGCAGGCTACAATGAGCAGTACTTC. Filled out from reference TRBV12-5 and TRBJ2-7, the complete variable domain reads DARVTQTPRHKVTEMGQEVTMRCQPILGHNTVFWYRQTMMQGLELLAYFRNRAPLDDSGMPKDRFSAEMPDATLATLKIQPSEPRDSAVYFCASAKPAGYNEQYFGPGTRLTVT.

The table lists this clonotype with a count of one. A single base separates this from a much larger clone, so it may be a read error. The final CDR3 position lacks the conserved phenylalanine or tryptophan, pointing to a likely read error. J is TRBJ1-2 and V is TRBV4-1; no reliable D call. The germline gives CDR1 MGHRA, CDR2 YSYEKL. The V and J ends lost 0 bases and 3 bases respectively, with 14 bases between them. The CDR3 runs to 16 residues. The CDR3 DNA reads as TGCGCCAGCAGCCAAGATATACAGTGGCAGGACTATGGCTACACCGTC. It codes for CASSQDIQWQDYGYTV.

The V call is TRBV20-1, the J call TRBJ2-5, with D maybe TRBD1 (5 bases). Trimming left V 3 bases short and J 6 bases short, with 14 bases between. This CDR3 region has 13 residues. The germline gives CDR1 DFQATT, CDR2 SNEGSKA (reference sequence). CDR3 residues: CSARLGARQTQYF. In DNA, the CDR3 is TGCAGTGCTAGGCTAGGGGCACGGCAGACCCAGTACTTC.

This clonotype has a handful of counts. The chain links TRBV6-5 to TRBJ1-6, with TRBD1 identical over 7 bases. Germline V gives CDR1 MNHEY, CDR2 SVGAGI. The CDR3 totals 17 residues. V was clipped by 0 bases and J by 4 bases; unmatched bases: 6. Here the CDR3 DNA reads TGTGCCAGCAGTTACTCGACAGGGCCCTCTTATAATTCACCCCTCCACTTT. It codes for CASSYSTGPSYNSPLHF.

This clonotype was picked up a small number of times. V usage is TRBV20-1 and J usage is TRBJ1-2; TRBD1 matches 8 bases. Germline V gene sequence: CDR1 DFQATT, CDR2 SNEGSKA (reference sequence). Trimming took 1 base from V and 3 from J; bases not matched to a gene: 7. This CDR3 is 15 amino acids long. The CDR3 bases are TGCAGTGCTAGAGCCCCCATGGGACAGGACTATGGCTACACCTTC. The encoded protein is CSARAPMGQDYGYTF.

The chain carries TRBV7-2 and TRBJ2-7, with 7 bases lining up with TRBD2. The germline gives CDR1 SGHTA, CDR2 FQGNSA. The CDR3 has 15 amino acids. Losses at the gene ends were 5 bases for V and 7 bases for J; bases not matched to a gene: 14. CDR3 nucleotide sequence: TGTGCCAGCAGCGCAACTAGCGTTTTGGACAATGAGCAGTACTTC. The encoded protein is CASSATSVLDNEQYF.

This clonotype was seen more than once but under ten times. V usage is TRBV7-9 and J usage is TRBJ2-3; 7 nucleotides match TRBD1. The germline V gene encodes CDR1 SEHNR and CDR2 FQNEAQ (reference sequence). V lost 7 bases, J lost 0 bases, and 7 bases stayed unmatched. The CDR3 extends over 15 amino acids. The CDR3 protein is CASTKGATSTDTQYF. CDR3 nucleotides: TGTGCCAGCACGAAGGGGGCCACTAGCACAGATACGCAGTATTTT.

This clonotype was picked up a small number of times. V is TRBV27 and J is TRBJ2-3; 11 nucleotides line up with TRBD2. From germline, CDR1 is MNHEY and CDR2 SMNVEV (reference sequence). Trimming removed 6 bases from V and 4 bases from J; junction bases left unmatched: 6. This CDR3 region has 15 residues. This chain's CDR3 is CASSRTSGYADTQYF. In DNA form, the CDR3 reads TGTGCCAGCAGCCGGACTAGCGGGTACGCAGATACGCAGTATTTT.

Of note for this clonotype: Possible read error: a much larger clone is one base away. The CDR3 does not close with the conserved phenylalanine or tryptophan, likely indicating a read error. The chain uses TRBV29-1 and TRBJ2-7; 9 nucleotides agree with TRBD1. Germline V gives CDR1 SQVTM, CDR2 ANQGSEA. The CDR3 loop spans 14 amino acids. Trimming removed 6 bases from V and 5 bases from J; junction bases left unmatched: 11. CDR3 nucleotides: TGCAGCGTCCTTAAGACAGGGGGTGGCAACGAGCAGTACTGC. Amino acid sequence: CSVLKTGGGNEQYC.

Worth noting for this clonotype: A much larger clone lies a single base off, so this may be a read error. The chain couples TRBV28 to TRBJ2-7; unclear D gene. Germline loops: CDR1 MDHEN, CDR2 SYDVKM. This CDR3 comprises 15 residues. V lost 5 bases, J lost 0 bases, and 14 bases lay in between. CDR3 region: CASSVRPSGSYEQYF. The CDR3 nucleotides read TGTGCCAGCAGTGTGCGCCCTTCGGGCTCCTACGAGCAGTACTTC.

This clonotype was seen many times. The chain couples TRBV6-5 to TRBJ2-1; tentatively, D is TRBD2 (5 bases). The CDR3 is 13 amino acids. CDR1 and CDR2 from the germline V gene are MNHEY and SVGAGI. V was trimmed by 6 bases and J by 5 bases, leaving 11 bases between them. The CDR3 DNA reads as TGTGCCAGCAGCCGGGATCTCGACAATGAGCAGTTCTTC. This sequence encodes CASSRDLDNEQFF.

V gene TRBV2 combines with J gene TRBJ1-1; D gene ambiguous. The V gene lost 6 bases and the J gene lost 5 bases, with 16 bases spanning the gap. CDR3 size: 14 residues. CDR1 is SNHLY, CDR2 FYNNEI, per germline. In nucleotides, the CDR3 is TGTGCCAGCAGAACAGTCCGAACGGGGACTGAAGCTTTCTTT. Translating it yields CASRTVRTGTEAFF.

This clonotype was seen ten or more times. The chain combines TRBV7-2 with TRBJ2-3; maybe TRBD1 (6 bases). In germline, CDR1 is SGHTA, CDR2 FQGNSA. V lost 5 bases and J lost 3, with 9 bases in between. The CDR3 is made up of 13 amino acids. The CDR3 protein is CASSQQGTDTQYF. CDR3 bases: TGTGCCAGCAGCCAACAGGGTACAGATACGCAGTATTTT.

In this sample, this clonotype turned up a few times. The J gene is TRBJ2-1, the V gene TRBV7-9, with a possible D match to TRBD2 (5 bases). Germline CDR1 is SEHNR and CDR2 is FQNEAQ (reference sequence). V was trimmed by 4 bases and J by 0 bases, leaving 16 bases between them. The CDR3 contains 17 residues. The CDR3 DNA reads as TGTGCCAGCAGCTCCTTTTGGACTGAGAGCTCCTACAATGAGCAGTTCTTC. It codes for CASSSFWTESSYNEQFF.

The V and J genes are TRBV2 and TRBJ2-1; D remains unclear. This CDR3 region has 13 residues. The V gene lost 4 bases and the J gene lost 8 bases, with 12 bases spanning the gap. In germline, CDR1 is SNHLY, CDR2 FYNNEI. The CDR3 sequence is CASSALASDEQFF. Written as DNA, the CDR3 is TGTGCCAGCAGTGCGTTAGCAAGCGATGAGCAGTTCTTC.

This clonotype was detected only a few times. The genes are TRBV5-1 and TRBJ2-5, with 11 bases identical to TRBD1. Germline loops: CDR1 SGHRS, CDR2 YFSETQ. V shed 4 bases, J shed 4 bases, and the junction held 3 bases outside the gene matches. This CDR3 is built from 14 residues. CDR3 loop: CASSTDRGLETQYF. The CDR3 bases are TGCGCCAGCAGCACGGACAGGGGGCTAGAGACCCAGTACTTC.

This clonotype was seen a handful of times. The chain employs TRBV2 and TRBJ2-1; the match to TRBD2 covers 7 bases. CDR1 SNHLY and CDR2 FYNNEI come from the germline V gene. V shed 7 bases, J shed 5 bases, and the junction held 8 bases outside the gene matches. This CDR3 is 14 amino acids long. CDR3 region: CASTMTSPNNEQFF. CDR3 coding DNA: TGTGCCAGCACTATGACTAGCCCGAACAATGAGCAGTTCTTC.

The chain recombines TRBV7-3 with TRBJ2-2; D is unclear. This CDR3 is built from 14 residues. In germline, CDR1 is SGHTA, CDR2 FQGTGA. Trimming cost V 1 base and J 1 base, with 4 bases left between them. The CDR3 DNA is TGTGCCAGCAGCTTAAATCAGAACACCGGGGAGCTGTTTTTT. Its translation: CASSLNQNTGELFF. Together with reference TRBV7-3 and TRBJ2-2, the CDR3 gives the full variable domain: GAGVSQTPSNKVTEKGKYVELRCDPISGHTALYWYRQSLGQGPEFLIYFQGTGAADDSGLPNDRFFAVRPEGSVSTLKIQRTERGDSAVYLCASSLNQNTGELFFGEGSRLTVL.

The CDR3 loop reads CASSITADTQYF. CDR3 DNA: TGTGCCAGCAGCATAACAGCAGATACGCAGTATTTT. The chain links TRBV11-2 to TRBJ2-3; D remains unclear. Between the trimmed V and J ends, which lost 5 bases and 4 bases, there was a span of 7 bases. Germline assignment: CDR1 SGHAT and CDR2 FQNNGV. The CDR3 consists of 12 residues.